The rows below give T cell receptor beta chains drawn from one sample of a study of cytomegalovirus exposure and HLA in healthy donors. Sequencing used immunoSEQ multiplex PCR; TCRdb keeps in-frame clones, though not all of them. This sample contains about 79,000 clones. The source material was PBMCs. The receptor set was obtained from a man aged 25 to 45 in good health and CMV-seronegative. CDR3s include the opening cysteine and the closing phenylalanine or tryptophan. The D gene is left open where the match is weak.

cdr3_aa cdr3_nt d_call j_call v_call
CAIAPGLAAYEQYF TGTGCCATCGCCCCGGGACTAGCGGCCTACGAGCAGTACTTC TRBD2 TRBJ2-7 TRBV10-3
CASSVASTGTAVGELFF TGTGCCAGCAGCGTAGCGTCGACCGGGACTGCTGTCGGGGAGCTGTTTTTT - TRBJ2-2 TRBV9
CASSPPRQGPTNIQYF TGTGCCAGCTCACCACCGCGGCAGGGTCCCACAAACATTCAGTACTTC - TRBJ2-4 TRBV18
CASSLTAGGPDTEAFF TGTGCCAGCAGCTTAACGGCAGGGGGCCCGGACACTGAAGCTTTCTTT TRBD1 TRBJ1-1 TRBV7-3
CASSQDPGQTEKLFF TGTGCCAGCAGCCAAGATCCGGGTCAGACTGAAAAACTGTTTTTT - TRBJ1-4 TRBV4-2
CAISGGQGNQPQHF TGTGCCATCAGTGGGGGCCAGGGTAATCAGCCCCAGCATTTT - TRBJ1-5 TRBV10-3
CASSPGGLAVEQYF TGTGCCAGCAGCCCCGGAGGACTAGCAGTAGAGCAGTACTTC TRBD2 TRBJ2-7 TRBV9
CASSLEPLAGVPAELFF TGTGCCAGCAGCCTCGAACCACTAGCGGGGGTACCGGCGGAGCTGTTTTTT TRBD2 TRBJ2-2 TRBV4-2
CASSSRDISYEQYF TGTGCCAGCAGTTCCCGGGACATCTCCTACGAGCAGTACTTC - TRBJ2-7 TRBV6-6
CACPGRGLAVQETQYF TGTGCCTGCCCGGGACGGGGACTAGCGGTTCAAGAGACCCAGTACTTC TRBD2 TRBJ2-5 TRBV30
CASSPGGSLGTDTQYF TGTGCCAGCAGTCCAGGTGGGTCTCTTGGCACAGATACGCAGTATTTT - TRBJ2-3 TRBV28
CSVSTGRQQPQHF TGCAGCGTGTCGACAGGGCGGCAACAGCCCCAGCATTTT TRBD1 TRBJ1-5 TRBV29-1
CASSLDRARGAFF TGTGCCAGCAGCTTAGATCGGGCCCGGGGGGCTTTCTTT - TRBJ1-1 TRBV7-8
CASSEPYFGRPFYNEQFF TGTGCCAGCAGTGAACCCTATTTCGGGAGGCCCTTCTACAATGAGCAGTTCTTC TRBD2 TRBJ2-1 TRBV2
CASSYRDRGGETQYF TGCGCCAGCAGTTACCGGGACAGGGGGGGGGAGACCCAGTACTTC TRBD1 TRBJ2-5 TRBV4-1
CASSSSGTDTEAFF TGTGCCAGCAGCTCTTCCGGGACAGACACTGAAGCTTTCTTT TRBD1 TRBJ1-1 TRBV7-9
CASSTRRATYEQYF TGTGCCAGCTCCACGAGGCGGGCGACATACGAGCAGTACTTC - TRBJ2-7 TRBV18
CASARRGASTDTQYF TGTGCCAGCGCCCGGCGGGGGGCCAGCACAGATACGCAGTATTTT TRBD2 TRBJ2-3 TRBV5-6
CASPTHRGRKETQYF TGTGCCAGCCCTACTCATCGGGGGAGGAAAGAGACCCAGTACTTC - TRBJ2-5 TRBV25-1
CASSQAPTGRTEAFF TGCGCCAGCAGCCAAGCCCCCACAGGGCGGACTGAAGCTTTCTTT - TRBJ1-1 TRBV4-1
CASSPGLAGDTQYF TGCGCCAGCAGCCCCGGACTAGCGGGAGATACGCAGTATTTT TRBD2 TRBJ2-3 TRBV5-1
CASSLTAGLYNEQFF TGTGCCAGCAGCTTAACAGCGGGACTTTACAATGAGCAGTTCTTC TRBD2 TRBJ2-1 TRBV7-3
CATSRAVGRQGGGETQYF TGTGCCACCAGCAGAGCGGTGGGCAGACAGGGCGGTGGGGAGACCCAGTACTTC TRBD1 TRBJ2-5 TRBV15
CASSYLGQTNTEAFF TGTGCCAGCAGTTACTTGGGGCAGACCAACACTGAAGCTTTCTTT - TRBJ1-1 TRBV6-6
CASSPPTVNIQYF TGTGCCAGCTCACCACCGACAGTAAACATTCAGTACTTC - TRBJ2-4 TRBV18
CASSSSGRSYEQYF TGCGCCAGCAGCTCCAGCGGGAGATCCTACGAGCAGTACTTC TRBD2 TRBJ2-7 TRBV5-1
CASSLEAQGDTQYF TGCGCCAGCAGCTTGGAAGCCCAGGGAGATACGCAGTATTTT - TRBJ2-3 TRBV5-1
CASSPHRGLEMNTEAFF TGTGCCAGCTCACCACACAGGGGGCTGGAAATGAACACTGAAGCTTTCTTT TRBD1 TRBJ1-1 TRBV18
CASSPTVRRETQYF TGCGCCAGCAGCCCTACAGTTCGTCGGGAGACCCAGTACTTC - TRBJ2-5 TRBV4-1
CASSLGLETGELFF TGTGCCAGCAGCTTAGGCCTAGAGACCGGGGAGCTGTTTTTT - TRBJ2-2 TRBV7-9
CASSLTGNNGYTF TGTGCCAGCAGCCTTACAGGGAATAATGGCTACACCTTC - TRBJ1-2 TRBV6-4
CASSRTPTGIAYEQYF TGTGCCAGCAGCCGTACCCCGACAGGCATAGCCTACGAGCAGTACTTC - TRBJ2-7 TRBV4-2
CASSSSGGAENEQFF TGTGCCAGCAGTTCTAGCGGGGGGGCTGAAAATGAGCAGTTCTTC TRBD2 TRBJ2-1 TRBV6-5
CASRLGQGATEAFF TGTGCCAGCAGGCTCGGACAGGGGGCCACTGAAGCTTTCTTT TRBD1 TRBJ1-1 TRBV6-6
CASSYRDSSGNTIYF TGTGCCAGCAGCTACCGGGACAGCTCTGGAAACACCATATATTTT TRBD1 TRBJ1-3 TRBV5-8
CASSQDRGGWTQYF TGCGCCAGCAGCCAAGATAGGGGGGGGTGGACCCAGTACTTC - TRBJ2-5 TRBV4-3
CASSLYEVSYEQYF TGTGCCAGCAGCTTATACGAGGTTTCCTACGAGCAGTACTTC - TRBJ2-7 TRBV7-2
CASTDRGPNTGELFF TGTGCCAGCACCGACAGGGGTCCTAACACCGGGGAGCTGTTTTTT TRBD1 TRBJ2-2 TRBV6-5
CASGLAGGRGEQFF TGCGCCAGCGGACTAGCGGGGGGGCGAGGTGAGCAGTTCTTC TRBD2 TRBJ2-1 TRBV10-2
CAWSAAGGSGEQYF TGTGCCTGGAGTGCCGCCGGCGGGAGCGGGGAGCAGTACTTC TRBD2 TRBJ2-7 TRBV30
CASSQDNHGQGSSGRLNEQYF TGCGCCAGCAGCCAAGATAATCATGGACAGGGGTCTAGCGGGAGGTTAAACGAGCAGTACTTC TRBD2 TRBJ2-7 TRBV4-3
CASSVTASSYEQYF TGTGCCAGCAGTGTAACCGCCAGCTCCTACGAGCAGTACTTC - TRBJ2-7 TRBV6-5
CASSVSGSGTDTQYF TGTGCCAGCAGTGTTTCGGGATCCGGCACAGATACGCAGTATTTT - TRBJ2-3 TRBV2
CASSFTTQGKQFF TGTGCCAGCAGCTTTACGACACAGGGGAAGCAGTTCTTC TRBD1 TRBJ2-1 TRBV7-9
CASSYLGLAGDTQYF TGTGCCAGCAGTTACCTCGGACTAGCTGGAGATACGCAGTATTTT TRBD2 TRBJ2-3 TRBV6-5
CASNPTGLDYGYTF TGTGCCAGCAACCCGACAGGGTTGGACTATGGCTACACCTTC TRBD1 TRBJ1-2 TRBV6-1
CASSYFGNGQGFAETQYF TGCGCCAGCAGCTACTTTGGAAACGGGCAGGGGTTTGCAGAGACCCAGTACTTC - TRBJ2-5 TRBV5-1
CASSVAPGRGTGELFF TGTGCCAGCAGCGTAGCGCCGGGCCGGGGCACCGGGGAGCTGTTTTTT - TRBJ2-2 TRBV9
CASSYIPGGEQYF TGTGCCAGCAGTTACATCCCCGGGGGCGAGCAGTACTTC - TRBJ2-7 TRBV6-6
CASSLGGGWDEKLFF TGTGCCAGCAGCTTAGGAGGAGGGTGGGATGAAAAACTGTTTTTT - TRBJ1-4 TRBV7-9
CAWSLQGNQPQHF TGTGCCTGGAGTTTGCAGGGGAATCAGCCCCAGCATTTT - TRBJ1-5 TRBV30
CASSILFGQGAYEQYF TGTGCCAGTAGTATATTGTTCGGACAGGGGGCCTACGAGCAGTACTTC TRBD1 TRBJ2-7 TRBV19
CASRISGTDTQYF TGTGCCAGCCGGATTAGCGGCACAGATACGCAGTATTTT - TRBJ2-3 TRBV6-5
CASSFGGNRNGYTF TGTGCCAGCAGCTTCGGAGGGAATCGGAATGGCTACACCTTC - TRBJ1-2 TRBV11-3
CASSILQGITGELFF TGTGCCAGTAGTATACTACAGGGTATCACCGGGGAGCTGTTTTTT - TRBJ2-2 TRBV19
CASSESGGEETQYF TGTGCCAGCAGTGAAAGCGGAGGAGAAGAGACCCAGTACTTC - TRBJ2-5 TRBV6-1
CASSLLTGGRGYTF TGTGCCAGCAGTTTACTTACAGGGGGCCGAGGCTACACCTTC TRBD1 TRBJ1-2 TRBV28
CASSTQGRGSGDGYTF TGTGCCAGCAGCACCCAAGGCAGGGGGTCAGGAGATGGCTACACCTTC TRBD1 TRBJ1-2 TRBV13
CASSMYSSSSYEQYF TGTGCCAGTAGTATGTACAGTTCCAGCTCCTACGAGCAGTACTTC - TRBJ2-7 TRBV19